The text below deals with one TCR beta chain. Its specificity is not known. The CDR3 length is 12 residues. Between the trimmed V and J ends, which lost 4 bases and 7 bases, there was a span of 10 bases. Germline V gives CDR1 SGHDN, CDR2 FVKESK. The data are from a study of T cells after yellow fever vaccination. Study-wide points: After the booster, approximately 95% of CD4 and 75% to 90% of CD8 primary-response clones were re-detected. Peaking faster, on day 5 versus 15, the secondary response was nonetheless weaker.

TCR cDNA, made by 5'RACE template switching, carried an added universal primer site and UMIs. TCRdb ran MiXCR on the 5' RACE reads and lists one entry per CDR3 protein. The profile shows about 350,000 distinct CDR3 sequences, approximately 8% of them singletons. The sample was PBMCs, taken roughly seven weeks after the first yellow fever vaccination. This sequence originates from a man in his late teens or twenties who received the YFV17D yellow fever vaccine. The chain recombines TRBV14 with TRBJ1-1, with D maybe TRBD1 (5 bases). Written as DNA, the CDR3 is TGTGCCAGCAGCCCCCGGGACGGTGAAGCTTTCTTT. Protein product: CASSPRDGEAFF.